This T cell receptor (beta chain) is drawn from a study of cytomegalovirus exposure and HLA in healthy donors. Study outcomes and limitations: In a later analysis, a missense DCLRE1C variant was linked to TCR beta V- and J-gene trimming. A later analysis reportedly found fewer N-insertions in an Asian-associated ancestry cluster than the approximately 670-donor mean. In a later analysis, TCR association rates varied by HLA locus: DRB1 most, HLA-C fewest.

Germline loops: CDR1 KGHSH, CDR2 LQKENI. The CDR3 covers 13 residues. Trimming left V 5 bases short and J 0 bases short, with 5 bases between. The PCR was carried out with 60 Vbeta primers and 13 Jbeta primers. Using immunoSEQ multiplex PCR, the repertoire was profiled, and TCRdb retains in-frame clones only, with some absent. Here the sample table reports tens of thousands of clones. As regards this clone: Its antigen is unidentified.

At collection, donors were nominally healthy, but unrecorded immune exposures were probable. Sequences were obtained from PBMCs. The J gene is TRBJ1-5, the V gene TRBV18; a weak D match, TRBD1 (5 bases). This sequence originates from a woman aged 18-29 years in good health and CMV-seronegative. In DNA, the CDR3 is TGTGCCAGCTCAGACAGTAGCAATCAGCCCCAGCATTTT. It is translated as CASSDSSNQPQHF.